This TCR beta chain was sequenced during a study of T cells after posttransplantation cyclophosphamide. This related bone marrow graft donor gave peripheral blood on the day of marrow donation. The V gene's germline CDR1 is KGHSH and CDR2 LQKENI. With 1 base removed from V and 4 bases from J, the gap between germline ends came to 13 bases. CDR3 length: 15 amino acids. This clone was recorded many times. The antigen is unknown. Overall study results and limits: Later post-transplant blood repertoires were often dominated by donor CD8+ memory clones. After PTCy, TRB diversity resembled that of CNI/methotrexate controls. TRB overlap between skin or GI tissue T cells and blood was limited.

This table comes from immunoSEQ multiplex PCR, and its TCRdb copy is limited to in-frame clones, with some not included. The table lists about 38,000 clones, with no singletons. The rearrangement joins TRBV18 to TRBJ1-2; D ambiguous. Source material: PBMCs. The sequence was collected from a man in his forties or fifties in good health, CMV-negative, and a related stem cell transplant donor. The CDR3 sequence: CASSPRTGGGYGYTF. DNA of the CDR3: TGTGCCAGCTCACCACGCACCGGCGGTGGCTATGGCTACACCTTC.